This TCR beta chain was recovered during a study of T cells in Graves' hyperthyroidism and ophthalmopathy. Findings of the study overall: Stable hyperthyroidism was separated from ophthalmopathy by a model based on 13 V-J features. Most thyroid clonotypes with frequency above 0.001 were detected in blood.

Isolation of PBMCs was performed on 8 to 10 ml fresh peripheral blood. The source material, RNA transcripts, was used to amplify TCR beta CDR3 regions. HTBI primers were employed in a first-round RT-PCR of the TCR CDR3. TCRdb re-derived calls from the multiplex PCR reads in MiXCR, one entry per CDR3 protein. The sample includes more than 500,000 distinct CDR3 sequences, 15% to 20% seen only once; the top ten take about 31%. A remark on this clonotype: Its matching antigen is unknown.

The CDR3 extends over 13 amino acids. The germline V and J ends were trimmed by 7 bases and 4 bases, with 13 bases remaining between them. Sequencing used blood. The TCR comes from a woman between 25 and 40 years old with Graves' ophthalmopathy. The V call is TRBV12-3 or TRBV12-4, the J call TRBJ1-2; D ambiguous. The CDR3 sequence is CASTFGVSYGYTF. In nucleotides, the CDR3 is TGTGCCAGCACGTTCGGGGTGAGCTATGGCTACACCTTC.